Sequencing of this T cell receptor beta chain was carried out in a study of OX40 agonist ivuxolimab in advanced cancers. Looking at the study overall: Cancers in dose escalation were hepatocellular, melanoma, renal cell and head and neck.

Study-wide results and caveats: On average, CD8+ T cells had more expanded clones than CD4+.

J gave up 10 bases and V 5 bases, and 12 bases lay outside the gene matches. Germline CDR1 and CDR2: SGHTA and FQGTGA. This CDR3 has 14 residues. The protocol was immunoSEQ multiplex PCR, while the TCRdb copy is restricted to in-frame clones and leaves out a portion. Counted here are about 20,000 clones, approximately 72% occurring once; the ten biggest clones make up 20% to 25%. As regards this clone: Its antigen remains unidentified.

This chain connects TRBV7-3 to TRBJ1-1; TRBD1 matches at 8 bases. The sequenced sample was CD4+ or CD8+ T cells sorted from blood, obtained in a trial of the OX40 agonist ivuxolimab. This clonotype originated in an adult with an advanced solid tumor such as melanoma, head and neck, liver or kidney cancer. For the CDR3, the DNA is TGTGCCAGCAGCCCTACAGGGGGGACTTCTCGAGCTTTCTTT. Amino acid sequence: CASSPTGGTSRAFF.